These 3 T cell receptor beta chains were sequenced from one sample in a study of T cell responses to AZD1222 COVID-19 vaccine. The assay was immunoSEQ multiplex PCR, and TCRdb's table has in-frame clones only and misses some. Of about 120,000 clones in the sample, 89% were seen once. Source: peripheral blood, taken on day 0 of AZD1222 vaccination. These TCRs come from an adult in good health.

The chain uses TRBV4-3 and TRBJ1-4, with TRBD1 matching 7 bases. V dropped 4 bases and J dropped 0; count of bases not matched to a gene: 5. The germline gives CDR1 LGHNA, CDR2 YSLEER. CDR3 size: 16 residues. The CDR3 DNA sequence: TGCGCCAGCAGCCGTAAGGGGGCCTCAACTAATGAAAAACTGTTTTTT. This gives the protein CASSRKGASTNEKLFF.

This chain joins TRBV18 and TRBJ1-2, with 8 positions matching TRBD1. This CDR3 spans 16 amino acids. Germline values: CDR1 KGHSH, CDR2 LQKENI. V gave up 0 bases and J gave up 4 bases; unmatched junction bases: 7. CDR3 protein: CASSPPRGQGSYGYTF. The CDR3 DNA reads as TGTGCCAGCTCACCACCTCGAGGACAGGGCAGCTATGGCTACACCTTC. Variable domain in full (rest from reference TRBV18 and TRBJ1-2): NAGVMQNPRHLVRRRGQEARLRCSPMKGHSHVYWYRQLPEEGLKFMVYLQKENIIDESGMPKERFSAEFPKEGPSILRIQQVVRGDSAAYFCASSPPRGQGSYGYTFGSGTRLTVV.

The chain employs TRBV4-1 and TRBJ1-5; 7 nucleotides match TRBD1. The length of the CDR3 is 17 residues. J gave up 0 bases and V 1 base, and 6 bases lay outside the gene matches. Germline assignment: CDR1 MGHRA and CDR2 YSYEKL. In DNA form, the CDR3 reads TGCGCCAGCAGCCAAGGAGACAGGGTCAATAGCAATCAGCCCCAGCATTTT. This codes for CASSQGDRVNSNQPQHF.